The 31 T cell receptor beta chains below were found in one sample sequenced in a study of memory CD4+ T cells and cytomegalovirus serostatus. Assay: immunoSEQ multiplex PCR; the TCRdb copy retains only in-frame clones and omits some. The data contain around 50,000 clones, about 81% of them seen just once; the ten biggest clones take up approximately 0.99%. Single viable CD3+CD4+CD8-CD45RO+ cells were sorted as the memory CD4+ T cells. Sequencing input: memory CD4+ T cells from blood. All receptors derive from an adult in good health and CMV-seronegative.

This clone is a singleton in its sample. The chain recombines TRBV7-9 with TRBJ2-7; perhaps TRBD1 as D (5 bases). Germline V gives CDR1 SEHNR, CDR2 FQNEAQ (reference sequence). Trimming stripped 7 bases from V and 7 bases from J, with 23 bases between. This CDR3 is 15 amino acids long. CDR3 protein: CASTLQGATTGEQYF. CDR3 DNA: TGTGCCAGCACCCTCCAAGGGGCTACCACTGGAGAGCAGTACTTC.

This clone was picked up a small number of times. This chain uses TRBV29-1 with TRBJ2-3; the match to TRBD2 covers 8 bases. The trim removed 3 bases at V and 1 base at J, leaving 6 bases unmatched. CDR1 is SQVTM and CDR2 is ANQGSEA in the germline V gene. The CDR3 length is 15 residues. CDR3 bases: TGCAGCGTTGACCGGAGCGGGAGCCGCACAGATACGCAGTATTTT. Protein product: CSVDRSGSRTDTQYF.

The V gene is TRBV9, the J gene TRBJ1-4; D is perhaps TRBD1 (6 bases). V shed 0 bases and J shed 0 bases, with 12 bases lying between them. CDR3 length equals 17 residues. CDR1 SGDLS and CDR2 YYNGEE come from the germline V gene. CDR3 residues: CASSVGGRGATNEKLFF. The CDR3 DNA is TGTGCCAGCAGCGTAGGAGGCAGGGGTGCAACTAATGAAAAACTGTTTTTT. Using reference TRBV9 and TRBJ1-4 for the parts outside the CDR3, the full variable domain is DSGVTQTPKHLITATGQRVTLRCSPRSGDLSVYWYQQSLDQGLQFLIQYYNGEERAKGNILERFSAQQFPDLHSELNLSSLELGDSALYFCASSVGGRGATNEKLFFGSGTQLSVL.

The genes are TRBV4-1 and TRBJ2-1; D is possibly TRBD2 (6 bases). Per the germline V gene, CDR1 is MGHRA and CDR2 is YSYEKL. The ends were cut back, 4 bases at V and 2 bases at J, with 21 bases in the middle. There are 18 residues in the CDR3. DNA of the CDR3: TGCGCCAGCAGCCCTCTGCGGGGTAGCGCCAGAACCTACAATGAGCAGTTCTTC. Protein: CASSPLRGSARTYNEQFF.

This clone is a singleton in its sample. The rearrangement links TRBV5-6 to TRBJ2-5; D uncertain. Trimming left V 2 bases short and J 5 bases short, with 4 bases between. Germline CDR1 and CDR2: SGHDT and YYEEEE. The CDR3 runs to 11 residues. Here the CDR3 reads CASSFSETQYF. DNA for the CDR3: TGTGCCAGCAGCTTTTCCGAGACCCAGTACTTC.

This clone has just a few counts. V usage is TRBV29-1 and J usage is TRBJ2-2, with 10 bases aligning to TRBD1. V was pared by 4 bases and J by 4 bases, with 0 bases of the junction left unmatched. CDR3 length: 13 amino acids. The germline CDR1 and CDR2 sequences are SQVTM and ANQGSEA. The chain's CDR3 is CSVGTGGTGELFF. The DNA of the CDR3 is TGCAGCGTTGGGACAGGGGGCACCGGGGAGCTGTTTTTT.

The chain carries TRBV5-1 and TRBJ2-7, with 8 bases identical to TRBD1. Looked up from germline, CDR1 is SGHRS and CDR2 is YFSETQ. This CDR3 is built from 14 residues. The J segment lost 6 bases and the V segment lost 3 bases, leaving 8 bases of the junction unmatched. In DNA form, the CDR3 reads TGCGCCAGCAGCTCGGGGACAGGTGAACGCGAGCAGTACTTC. As protein: CASSSGTGEREQYF.

The chain carries TRBV15 and TRBJ1-5; D not certain. The CDR3 is 14 amino acids. The V end lost 1 base, the J end lost 5 bases, and 9 bases lay between the germline ends. Germline V gives CDR1 LNHNV, CDR2 YYDKDF (reference sequence). The CDR3 spells CATSRGYGDQPQHF. CDR3 sequence (DNA): TGTGCCACCAGCAGAGGGTACGGGGATCAGCCCCAGCATTTT.

The V call is TRBV5-1, the J call TRBJ2-2, with no clear D. The germline V gene encodes CDR1 SGHRS and CDR2 YFSETQ. This CDR3 has 14 amino acids. Trimming took off 6 bases at V and 1 base at J, with 10 bases between the two ends. The CDR3 loop is CASTYKENTGELFF. Here the CDR3 DNA reads TGCGCCAGCACCTATAAGGAGAACACCGGGGAGCTGTTTTTT.

The chain recombines TRBV7-2 with TRBJ1-1, with a tentative D call TRBD1 (5 bases). Deletions cut 6 bases from V and 7 bases from J, with 15 bases between. The CDR3 is made up of 13 amino acids. Germline loops: CDR1 SGHTA, CDR2 FQGNSA. This CDR3 is CASSVIGRGEAFF. CDR3 nucleotide sequence: TGTGCCAGCAGTGTCATCGGGAGGGGTGAAGCTTTCTTT. Using reference TRBV7-2 and TRBJ1-1 for the parts outside the CDR3, the full variable domain is GAGVSQSPSNKVTEKGKDVELRCDPISGHTALYWYRQSLGQGLEFLIYFQGNSAPDKSGLPSDRFSAERTGGSVSTLTIQRTQQEDSAVYLCASSVIGRGEAFFGQGTRLTVV.

There are a few counts of this clone. The chain carries TRBV6-5 and TRBJ2-5, with a weak D call TRBD1 (6 bases). The CDR3 contains 14 residues. Trimming stripped 5 bases from V and 5 bases from J, with 15 bases between. Germline V CDR1 and CDR2: MNHEY, SVGAGI. This CDR3 is CASSHRDNRETQYF. The CDR3 nucleotides read TGTGCCAGCAGTCATCGGGACAACCGGGAGACCCAGTACTTC.

The chain combines TRBV7-2 with TRBJ2-5; TRBD2 matches at 10 bases. CDR1 is SGHTA and CDR2 is FQGNSA in the germline V gene. The CDR3 covers 14 residues. The CDR3 region is CASGGSSGRQTQYF. In DNA form, the CDR3 reads TGTGCTTCCGGGGGGTCTAGCGGGAGACAGACCCAGTACTTC.

The chain joins TRBV7-2 to TRBJ1-2; D is uncertain. The CDR3 totals 13 residues. Trimming shortened V by 1 base and J by 5 bases, and 8 bases separated the two germline ends. Germline V CDR1 and CDR2: SGHTA, FQGNSA. In nucleotides, the CDR3 is TGTGCCAGCAGCTTAGGTCCGCGGTATGGCTACACCTTC. This encodes CASSLGPRYGYTF.

This rearrangement joins TRBV2 to TRBJ1-1, with 8 bases identical to TRBD1. The CDR3 is made up of 13 amino acids. Germline loops: CDR1 SNHLY, CDR2 FYNNEI. The V segment lost 10 bases and the J segment 1 base; nucleotides outside the gene matches: 5. Here the CDR3 reads CATSQGENTEAFF. The CDR3 coding sequence is TGTGCCACCTCACAGGGGGAGAACACTGAAGCTTTCTTT.

This sequence joins TRBV7-2 and TRBJ1-4, with D tentatively TRBD1 (5 bases). The CDR3 has 13 residues. Trimming took off 1 base at V and 8 bases at J, with 8 bases between the two ends. Germline values: CDR1 SGHTA, CDR2 FQGNSA. CDR3 residues: CASSLEQAEKLFF. CDR3 nucleotides: TGTGCCAGCAGCTTAGAACAGGCGGAAAAACTGTTTTTT. Full variable domain (missing parts from reference TRBV7-2 and TRBJ1-4): GAGVSQSPSNKVTEKGKDVELRCDPISGHTALYWYRQSLGQGLEFLIYFQGNSAPDKSGLPSDRFSAERTGGSVSTLTIQRTQQEDSAVYLCASSLEQAEKLFFGSGTQLSVL.

The CDR3 protein is CASSLGSGDGNTIYF. DNA of the CDR3: TGCGCCAGCAGCTTGGGGTCAGGGGACGGAAACACCATATATTTT. The chain links TRBV5-1 to TRBJ1-3, with D perhaps matching TRBD1 (6 bases). The germline gives CDR1 SGHRS, CDR2 YFSETQ. V was clipped by 0 bases and J by 4 bases, with 11 bases between them. The CDR3 sequence is 15 residues long.

This rearrangement joins TRBV5-5 to TRBJ2-1, with D perhaps being TRBD1 or TRBD2 (6 bases each). Germline V lookup: CDR1 SGHKS, CDR2 YYEKEE (reference sequence). Trimming took off 0 bases at V and 6 bases at J, with 10 bases between the two ends. The CDR3 runs 14 residues. CDR3 bases: TGTGCCAGCAGCTTGGGGGGGGCCGGCAATGAGCAGTTCTTC. It codes for CASSLGGAGNEQFF.

This clone appeared once. This chain uses TRBV30 with TRBJ2-5, with D perhaps assigned TRBD1 or TRBD2 (5 bases each). The ends were cut back, 4 bases at V and 5 bases at J, with 20 bases in the middle. CDR1 GTSNPN and CDR2 SVGIG come from the germline V gene (reference sequence). This CDR3 contains 15 residues. As DNA, the CDR3 is TGTGCCTGGACCAATAACCGGGACCCAAGGGAGACCCAGTACTTC. Its protein product is CAWTNNRDPRETQYF. Using reference TRBV30 and TRBJ2-5 for the parts outside the CDR3, the full variable domain is SQTIHQWPATLVQPVGSPLSLECTVEGTSNPNLYWYRQAAGRGLQLLFYSVGIGQISSEVPQNLSASRPQDRQFILSSKKLLLSDSGFYLCAWTNNRDPRETQYFGPGTRLLVL.

The genes are TRBV7-8 and TRBJ1-1; D gene ambiguous. Germline CDR1 is SGHVS and CDR2 is FQNEAQ. Trimming took off 5 bases at V and 4 bases at J, with 14 bases between the two ends. CDR3 length: 14 residues. The CDR3 here is CASSADPDRTEAFF. DNA for the CDR3: TGTGCCAGCAGCGCCGACCCCGATCGCACTGAAGCTTTCTTT.

This clone was found a few times. The V and J genes are TRBV30 and TRBJ2-5; TRBD2 aligns across 9 bases. This CDR3 is built from 15 residues. Per germline, CDR1 GTSNPN and CDR2 SVGIG (reference sequence). V gave up 0 bases and J gave up 4 bases; unmatched junction bases: 6. In DNA form, the CDR3 reads TGTGCCTGGAGTGTAGGTAGCGGGAGTCGAGAGACCCAGTACTTC. Its protein is CAWSVGSGSRETQYF.

The chain joins TRBV7-2 to TRBJ2-7, with D perhaps matching TRBD2 (7 bases). Germline V lookup: CDR1 SGHTA, CDR2 FQGNSA. Trimming stripped 3 bases from V and 4 bases from J, with 13 bases between. This CDR3 contains 14 residues. The CDR3 sequence is CASSFGRGMYEQYF. Here the CDR3 DNA reads TGTGCCAGCAGCTTTGGGAGGGGGATGTACGAGCAGTACTTC.

The rearrangement joins TRBV5-1 to TRBJ2-3; D assignment may be TRBD1 or TRBD2 (5 bases each). Germline V gene sequence: CDR1 SGHRS, CDR2 YFSETQ. The V and J ends lost 3 bases and 0 bases respectively, with 14 bases between them. This CDR3 has 16 amino acids. The CDR3 loop is CASSSWGGSSTDTQYF. DNA for the CDR3: TGCGCCAGCAGCTCCTGGGGCGGGTCGAGCACAGATACGCAGTATTTT.

This clone was detected only a few times. This rearrangement joins TRBV28 to TRBJ1-2; D is uncertain. CDR1 is MDHEN, CDR2 SYDVKM, per germline. The V end was cut by 5 bases, the J end by 3 bases, with 16 bases between. The CDR3 totals 15 residues. The CDR3 spells CASSRRKGMDYGYTF. The CDR3, as DNA: TGTGCCAGCAGTCGACGTAAGGGTATGGACTATGGCTACACCTTC.

The rearrangement joins TRBV11-3 to TRBJ2-7, with TRBD2 matching 11 bases. Germline V gene data show CDR1 as SGHNT and CDR2 as YENEEA. CDR3 length equals 17 residues. The V and J ends lost 8 bases and 3 bases, in that order; junction bases with no gene match: 15. CDR3 nucleotide sequence: TGTGCCAGCCGGGGACAGGGAAAGACTAGCGGGAACTACGAGCAGTACTTC. This translates into CASRGQGKTSGNYEQYF.

J is TRBJ2-5 and V is TRBV11-2; TRBD1 matches 7 bases. Germline V CDR1 and CDR2: SGHAT, FQNNGV. After removal of 5 bases from V and 11 bases from J, the junction contained 11 bases not matched to a gene. CDR3 length: 13 residues. Here the CDR3 reads CASSTNRDSPQYF. The CDR3 bases are TGTGCCAGCAGCACTAACCGGGACAGTCCACAGTACTTC.

The CDR3 loop is CSVKGLAQNEQFF. Here the CDR3 DNA reads TGCAGCGTGAAGGGACTAGCTCAAAATGAGCAGTTCTTC. The V call is TRBV29-1, the J call TRBJ2-1; 9 bases map to TRBD2. Trimming cost V 6 bases and J 7 bases; bases outside gene matches: 7. The germline gives CDR1 SQVTM, CDR2 ANQGSEA. This CDR3 spans 13 amino acids.

This clone was seen just once. The chain uses TRBV9 and TRBJ2-1; D remains ambiguous. The CDR3 loop spans 13 amino acids. From germline, CDR1 is SGDLS and CDR2 YYNGEE. The germline V and J ends were trimmed by 0 bases and 9 bases, with 10 bases remaining between them. The CDR3: CASSVAGVSEQFF. For the CDR3, the DNA is TGTGCCAGCAGCGTAGCTGGGGTTAGTGAGCAGTTCTTC.

The J gene is TRBJ1-5, the V gene TRBV19; tentative D call: TRBD1 (5 bases). The V and J ends lost 5 bases and 3 bases respectively, with 14 bases between them. In germline, CDR1 is LNHDA, CDR2 SQIVND (reference sequence). The CDR3 extends over 15 amino acids. CDR3 nucleotide sequence: TGTGCCAGTAGTGAAGGGGACGTGAACAATCAGCCCCAGCATTTT. It specifies CASSEGDVNNQPQHF.

The rearrangement uses TRBV4-1 and TRBJ1-5, with D hard to call. Looked up from germline, CDR1 is MGHRA and CDR2 is YSYEKL. Trimming left V 0 bases short and J 9 bases short, with 9 bases between. The CDR3 is 13 residues long. CDR3 bases: TGCGCCAGCAGCCAAGACGGGCAGCGGCCCCAGCATTTT. As protein: CASSQDGQRPQHF.

V is TRBV5-1 and J is TRBJ1-1; D is possibly TRBD1 (6 bases). Germline values: CDR1 SGHRS, CDR2 YFSETQ. Trimming left V 6 bases short and J 0 bases short, with 15 bases between. This CDR3 spans 15 amino acids. Here the CDR3 reads CASTTGSTVNTEAFF. The CDR3 DNA reads as TGCGCCAGCACTACAGGGTCAACCGTGAACACTGAAGCTTTCTTT.

This chain connects TRBV7-2 to TRBJ2-7, with 11 bases identical to TRBD2. V was clipped by 1 base and J by 3 bases; unmatched bases: 14. The CDR3 has 19 amino acids. Germline CDR1 and CDR2: SGHTA and FQGNSA. This CDR3 is CASSLVSPGTSGRNYEQYF. CDR3 nucleotide sequence: TGTGCCAGCAGCTTAGTTTCCCCCGGAACTAGCGGGAGAAACTACGAGCAGTACTTC.